This T cell receptor (beta chain) was captured in a study of neurological immune-mediated disorders. Findings of the study overall: None of the CDR3 amino acid sequences in expanded clones turned up in more than one subject, which points to private repertoires in all groups.

5'RACE with 10-nucleotide random UMIs generated the cDNA. The output of every sequencing run, over 160 million TCR-beta sequences, came from 15-18 subjects. From the 5' RACE reads, TCRdb called clonotypes with MiXCR, one entry per CDR3 protein. The profile covers 72,000 or so distinct CDR3 sequences, with over 15% appearing a single time and 15% to 19% taken by the ten largest. The V gene's germline CDR1 is LGHDT and CDR2 YNNKEL (reference sequence). This CDR3 has 15 amino acids. After removal of 3 bases from V and 5 bases from J, the junction contained 9 bases not matched to a gene. In this sample, this clonotype turned up many times. Its antigen is as yet unknown. Where libraries were unsorted, they were derived from 2 million PBMCs stored at -80 degrees C.

This receptor was identified in a woman between 40 and 50 years old in good health. The sample was PBMCs. The chain has TRBV3-1 and TRBJ2-5, with TRBD1 matching over 7 bases. CDR3: CASSHEGAREETQYF. The CDR3 coding sequence is TGTGCCAGCAGCCATGAGGGGGCGAGGGAGGAGACCCAGTACTTC.